This entry lists 14 T cell receptor beta chains sequenced from one sample in a study of blood T cell repertoires in COVID-19 (TCRdb year 2020). Libraries were built with the immunoSEQ multiplex PCR assay. This is the immuneACCESS table as TCRdb keeps it, with only in-frame sequences that have V and J called. A part of the clones is gone; compared with another copy, unresolved V genes explain less than half, and the rest is unexplained. The sample table records around 300,000 clones; around 89% of these occur just once. Together, the top ten hold over 3.5% of the sample. Source material: peripheral blood. The origin of the receptors is a middle-aged woman with acute or convalescent COVID-19.

The CDR3 loop reads CASSPVGNEQFF. The CDR3 coding sequence is TGTGCCAGCAGCCCGGTCGGGAATGAGCAGTTCTTC. The chain uses TRBV11-2 and TRBJ2-1, with D uncertain. This CDR3 comprises 12 residues. The V gene's germline CDR1 is SGHAT and CDR2 FQNNGV. The ends were cut back, 5 bases at V and 7 bases at J, with 9 bases in the middle.

The rearrangement joins TRBV3-1 (or the pseudogene TRBV3-2) to TRBJ2-3, with 10 positions matching TRBD2. Losses at the gene ends were 5 bases for V and 1 base for J; bases not matched to a gene: 9. CDR1 LGHDT and CDR2 YNNKEL come from the germline V gene (reference sequence). The CDR3 length is 17 residues. In DNA form, the CDR3 reads TGTGCCAGCAGCTCCGACTCCGGGACTAGCGGCACAGATACGCAGTATTTT. This sequence encodes CASSSDSGTSGTDTQYF.

V usage is TRBV5-1 and J usage is TRBJ2-3, with 12 bases matching TRBD2. Germline V gives CDR1 SGHRS, CDR2 YFSETQ. V dropped 1 base and J dropped 8; count of bases not matched to a gene: 8. CDR3 length equals 16 residues. CDR3 sequence reads: CASSLPSGGAPATQYF. CDR3 in DNA: TGCGCCAGCAGCTTGCCTAGCGGGGGGGCCCCGGCTACGCAGTATTTT.

V is TRBV3-1 (or the pseudogene TRBV3-2) and J is TRBJ2-1; D remains unclear. This CDR3 comprises 13 residues. Between the trimmed V and J ends, which lost 1 base and 6 bases, there was a span of 7 bases. Germline V gives CDR1 LGHDT, CDR2 YNNKEL (reference sequence). The CDR3 reads CASSQGLSNEQFF. In DNA form, the CDR3 reads TGTGCCAGCAGCCAAGGTCTGTCCAATGAGCAGTTCTTC.

This clone was seen once. The chain joins TRBV6-5 to TRBJ2-1; weak D call: TRBD1 (6 bases). Germline V lookup: CDR1 MNHEY, CDR2 SVGAGI. CDR3 length: 13 residues. V was shortened by 5 bases and J by 7 bases, with 12 bases between the two germline ends. The CDR3 DNA is TGTGCCAGCAGTATCGGGACACAAAATGAGCAGTTCTTC. This sequence encodes CASSIGTQNEQFF.

The J gene is TRBJ1-2, the V gene TRBV5-4; D is unclear. Germline V gene data show CDR1 as SGHNT and CDR2 as YYREEE (reference sequence). This CDR3 is built from 14 residues. Trimming shortened V by 0 bases and J by 0 bases, and 6 bases separated the two germline ends. In nucleotides, the CDR3 is TGTGCCAGCAGCTTGGATTTAGCTAACTATGGCTACACCTTC. Protein: CASSLDLANYGYTF.

This chain connects TRBV7-8 to TRBJ2-3; 8 positions match TRBD2. Germline trimming cut 4 bases from V and 2 bases from J; bases unmatched to any gene: 5. The CDR3 has 15 amino acids. CDR1 and CDR2 (germline): SGHVS, FQNEAQ. The CDR3 here is CASSSAGAPTDTQYF. CDR3 sequence (DNA): TGTGCCAGCAGCTCAGCGGGAGCCCCCACAGATACGCAGTATTTT.

The V gene is TRBV27, the J gene TRBJ1-1, with 7 bases matching TRBD1. The CDR3 spans 19 residues. In germline, CDR1 is MNHEY, CDR2 SMNVEV (reference sequence). V lost 5 bases and J lost 2; bases outside the gene matches: 20. This CDR3 is CASSTTGIPTGNLNTEAFF. DNA of the CDR3: TGTGCCAGCAGTACCACCGGAATCCCGACAGGGAATCTCAACACTGAAGCTTTCTTT.

The V gene is TRBV30, the J gene TRBJ1-1; 9 bases map to TRBD1. CDR1 and CDR2 (germline): GTSNPN, SVGIG (reference sequence). V shed 1 base and J 5 bases; nucleotides not matched to a gene: 8. This CDR3 is built from 15 residues. The CDR3 sequence is CAWSDYGTGKTEAFF. The CDR3, as DNA: TGTGCCTGGAGTGACTATGGGACAGGGAAAACTGAAGCTTTCTTT.

The chain carries TRBV18 and TRBJ1-2; D gene ambiguous. The germline V gene has CDR1 KGHSH and CDR2 LQKENI. The V end was cut by 3 bases, the J end by 8 bases, with 13 bases between. There are 13 residues in the CDR3. CDR3 in amino acids: CASSPSTGEGYTF. CDR3 coding DNA: TGTGCCAGCTCACCTTCAACGGGAGAGGGCTACACCTTC.

The CDR3: CASRADPGGTEAFF. The CDR3 DNA is TGTGCCAGCAGGGCGGACCCCGGGGGAACTGAAGCTTTCTTT. The chain has TRBV27 and TRBJ1-1, with D possibly TRBD1 on 5 matching bases. CDR1 is MNHEY, CDR2 SMNVEV, per germline (reference sequence). V was trimmed by 6 bases and J by 5 bases, leaving 16 bases between them. The CDR3 spans 14 residues.

This clone has a handful of counts. The chain combines TRBV2 with TRBJ2-2; D unresolved. CDR1 and CDR2 (germline): SNHLY, FYNNEI. V was pared by 0 bases and J by 4 bases, with 9 bases between. The CDR3 totals 15 residues. CDR3 in amino acids: CASSEASGTTGELFF. Here the CDR3 DNA reads TGTGCCAGCAGTGAAGCTTCGGGTACCACCGGGGAGCTGTTTTTT.

The chain carries TRBV7-2 and TRBJ1-2; D is perhaps TRBD1 (6 bases). V gave up 4 bases and J gave up 4 bases, with 13 bases separating them. CDR3 length: 14 amino acids. CDR1 and CDR2 (germline): SGHTA, FQGNSA. CDR3 region: CASSSGQTPYGYTF. In DNA form, the CDR3 reads TGTGCCAGCAGCTCCGGACAGACCCCCTATGGCTACACCTTC.

The chain couples TRBV5-6 to TRBJ1-5; the D is unclear. The germline V and J ends were trimmed by 3 bases and 0 bases, with 4 bases remaining between them. Germline loops: CDR1 SGHDT, CDR2 YYEEEE. The CDR3 is 13 amino acids. CDR3 sequence (DNA): TGTGCCAGCAGCTCGTATAGCAATCAGCCCCAGCATTTT. It is translated as CASSSYSNQPQHF.